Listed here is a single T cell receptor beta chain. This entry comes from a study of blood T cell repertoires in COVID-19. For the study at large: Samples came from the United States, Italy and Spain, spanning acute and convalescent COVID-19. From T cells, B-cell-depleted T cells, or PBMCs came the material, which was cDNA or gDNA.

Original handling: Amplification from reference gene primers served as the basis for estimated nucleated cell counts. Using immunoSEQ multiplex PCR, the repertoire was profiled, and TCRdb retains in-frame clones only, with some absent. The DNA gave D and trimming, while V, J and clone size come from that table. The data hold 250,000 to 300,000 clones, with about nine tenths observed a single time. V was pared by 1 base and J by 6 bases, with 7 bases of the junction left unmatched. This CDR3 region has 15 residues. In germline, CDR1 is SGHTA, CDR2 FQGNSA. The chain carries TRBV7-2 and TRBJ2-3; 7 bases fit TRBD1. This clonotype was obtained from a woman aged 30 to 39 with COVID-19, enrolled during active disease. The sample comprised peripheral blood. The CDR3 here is CASSLVGGPGDTQYF. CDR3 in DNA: TGTGCCAGCAGCTTAGTAGGGGGCCCTGGGGATACGCAGTATTTT.